A selection of T cell receptor beta chains follows, all from one sample in a study of shared clonotypes between healthy human individuals. Data came from immunoSEQ multiplex PCR; TCRdb stores just in-frame clones and leaves some out. The repertoire includes about 1.5 million clones, 95% to 99% of them detected once, and less than 0.55% sits in the top ten. The sequenced sample consisted of naive CD4+ T cells sorted from blood. The receptor set was obtained from a man in his thirties or forties in good health. CDR3s leave out the opening cysteine and the closing phenylalanine or tryptophan.

v_call: TRBV7-2; j_call: TRBJ1-2; cdr3_aa: ASSLERVLGYT
v_call: TRBV5-4; j_call: TRBJ1-2; cdr3_aa: ASSLEPRDYGYT
v_call: TRBV2; j_call: TRBJ2-3; cdr3_aa: ASRVGLAELTDTQY
v_call: TRBV5-1; j_call: TRBJ1-1; cdr3_aa: ASSPRMSEQGGSEAF
v_call: TRBV6-5; j_call: TRBJ2-4; cdr3_aa: ASSYVAGFAKNIQY
v_call: TRBV10-1; j_call: TRBJ2-6; cdr3_aa: ASSATGAGANVLT
v_call: TRBV9; j_call: TRBJ2-7; cdr3_aa: ASSVAPSGSYEQY
v_call: TRBV18; j_call: TRBJ2-1; cdr3_aa: ASSPVPDNEQF
v_call: TRBV28; j_call: TRBJ1-1; cdr3_aa: ASRTGQGGMNTEAF
v_call: TRBV10-1; j_call: TRBJ2-3; cdr3_aa: ASSGAFPQDTQY
v_call: TRBV19; j_call: TRBJ1-2; cdr3_aa: ASTAGTDLNYGYT
v_call: TRBV2; j_call: TRBJ2-1; cdr3_aa: ASSLRLAGLSPF
v_call: TRBV18; j_call: TRBJ2-7; cdr3_aa: ASSPPGQVSYEQY
v_call: TRBV9; j_call: TRBJ2-3; cdr3_aa: ASSVALDTQY
v_call: TRBV5-5; j_call: TRBJ1-1; cdr3_aa: ASSPRGPPNTEAF
v_call: TRBV5-4; j_call: TRBJ2-7; cdr3_aa: ASSFGGFYEQY